Below, 13 T cell receptor beta chains from the same sample are listed, as sequenced in a study of T cell responses to AZD1222 COVID-19 vaccine. The protocol was immunoSEQ multiplex PCR, while the TCRdb copy is restricted to in-frame clones and leaves out a portion. The sample lists 84,000 or so clones; about 86% were seen once. Sequencing was performed on peripheral blood, taken on day 0 of AZD1222 vaccination. The receptor set was obtained from an adult in good health.

V gene TRBV7-9 combines with J gene TRBJ1-4; 7 bases agree with TRBD1. Germline V lookup: CDR1 SEHNR, CDR2 FQNEAQ (reference sequence). The CDR3 has 14 residues. V gave up 4 bases and J gave up 7 bases; unmatched junction bases: 6. This CDR3 is CASSSGQALEKLFF. For the CDR3, the DNA is TGTGCCAGCAGCTCCGGACAGGCCCTTGAAAAACTGTTTTTT.

The chain is built from TRBV6-2 or TRBV6-3 and TRBJ2-7; D unresolved. The V end lost 2 bases, the J end lost 3 bases, and 11 bases lay between the germline ends. The CDR3 is 14 amino acids. Per germline, CDR1 MNHEY and CDR2 SVGEGT. CDR3 sequence reads: CASSYRAKNYEQYF. The CDR3 DNA reads as TGTGCCAGCAGTTACCGGGCTAAAAACTACGAGCAGTACTTC.

The V call is TRBV3-1 (or the pseudogene TRBV3-2), the J call TRBJ1-5, with D possibly matching TRBD1 (6 bases). CDR3 size: 16 residues. Trimming left V 1 base short and J 2 bases short, with 12 bases between. Germline values: CDR1 LGHDT, CDR2 YNNKEL (reference sequence). The CDR3 here is CASSQGVGAGNQPQHF. DNA for the CDR3: TGTGCCAGCAGCCAAGGAGTGGGGGCGGGCAATCAGCCCCAGCATTTT.

The rearrangement uses TRBV30 and TRBJ2-7, with 7 bases matching TRBD2. The ends lost 2 bases at V and 3 bases at J; junction bases unmatched: 1. CDR1 GTSNPN and CDR2 SVGIG come from the germline V gene (reference sequence). The CDR3 contains 12 residues. The CDR3 nucleotides are TGTGCCTGGAGTTCTAGCGGCTACGAGCAGTACTTC. This codes for CAWSSSGYEQYF. The full variable domain, with the rest looked up from reference TRBV30 and TRBJ2-7, is SQTIHQWPATLVQPVGSPLSLECTVEGTSNPNLYWYRQAAGRGLQLLFYSVGIGQISSEVPQNLSASRPQDRQFILSSKKLLLSDSGFYLCAWSSSGYEQYFGPGTRLTVT.

The rearrangement links TRBV4-2 to TRBJ1-6; D is uncertain. The V and J ends lost 10 bases and 5 bases respectively, with 15 bases between them. CDR3 length: 14 residues. Germline-derived CDR1 and CDR2 are LGHNA and YNFKEQ. The CDR3 loop reads CATSGGEHNSPLHF. CDR3 nucleotides: TGTGCCACCTCTGGCGGGGAACATAATTCACCCCTCCACTTT.

The CDR3 sequence is CAFKVGWNTEAFF. DNA for the CDR3: TGTGCCTTCAAGGTGGGCTGGAACACTGAAGCTTTCTTT. This chain joins TRBV12-3 or TRBV12-4 and TRBJ1-1; D remains unclear. This CDR3 is 13 amino acids long. Trimming pared 11 bases from V and 1 base from J, leaving 14 bases between.

The table lists this clone with a few counts. The chain joins TRBV20-1 to TRBJ2-5, with D uncertain. Germline V gives CDR1 DFQATT, CDR2 SNEGSKA (reference sequence). V shed 7 bases and J shed 1 base, with 7 bases lying between them. The CDR3 has 11 amino acids. The CDR3 loop is CSGSGQETQYF. In nucleotides, the CDR3 is TGCAGTGGCTCAGGCCAAGAGACCCAGTACTTC.

The chain uses TRBV19 and TRBJ2-1; D gene uncertain. The CDR3 spans 15 residues. Between the trimmed V and J ends, which lost 5 bases and 13 bases, there was a span of 24 bases. Germline loops: CDR1 LNHDA, CDR2 SQIVND (reference sequence). The CDR3 loop reads CASSPQLGIPPIQFF. CDR3 nucleotide sequence: TGTGCCAGTAGTCCCCAGTTGGGGATACCCCCCATACAGTTCTTC.

The gene calls are TRBV28 and TRBJ1-5; a possible D gene is TRBD1 (6 bases). CDR1 MDHEN and CDR2 SYDVKM come from the germline V gene. The CDR3 sequence is 18 residues long. V lost 5 bases to trimming and J lost 6 bases, with 26 bases between them. CDR3 sequence (DNA): TGTGCCAGCAGTCCACGACCCCGGGCAGGGGTTATGGGTCAGCCCCAGCATTTT. Residues: CASSPRPRAGVMGQPQHF.

This chain connects TRBV5-6 to TRBJ2-7, with 11 bases that match TRBD2. J lost 0 bases, V lost 4 bases, and 6 bases had no gene match. Germline V gene sequence: CDR1 SGHDT, CDR2 YYEEEE. This CDR3 spans 16 amino acids. CDR3 residues: CASSRRLAGSSYEQYF. CDR3 DNA sequence: TGTGCCAGCAGCCGCCGACTAGCGGGGAGCTCCTACGAGCAGTACTTC.

The rearrangement joins TRBV12-2 to TRBJ2-1; the tabulated D call, TRBD2, remains unverified against the DNA. TRBV12-2 is noted as a pseudogene. The CDR3 runs 24 residues. CDR3 nucleotide sequence: TGTGCAAGTCGCTTAGGACCCACCCTATTACGGAGGACTAGCGGACACTCACAAGGATTTGAGCAGTTCTTC. This codes for CASRLGPTLLRRTSGHSQGFEQFF.

The V call is TRBV19, the J call TRBJ2-3, with D possibly being TRBD1 or TRBD2 (5 bases each). Germline assignment: CDR1 LNHDA and CDR2 SQIVND (reference sequence). Trimming took off 6 bases at V and 7 bases at J, with 14 bases between the two ends. The CDR3 runs 13 residues. CDR3 loop: CASSRDPRYTQYF. The DNA for the CDR3 is TGTGCCAGTAGCAGGGACCCTAGATATACGCAGTATTTT.

J is TRBJ1-5 and V is TRBV28, with unresolved D. CDR1 is MDHEN and CDR2 is SYDVKM in the germline V gene. Trimming cost V 5 bases and J 2 bases, with 13 bases left between them. This CDR3 region has 15 residues. The CDR3 region is CASSRTQGGNQPQHF. The CDR3 bases are TGTGCCAGCAGTAGGACCCAAGGCGGCAATCAGCCCCAGCATTTT.